These 27 T cell receptor beta chains share one sample of origin, sequenced in a study of blood T cell repertoires in COVID-19. Generated by immunoSEQ multiplex PCR, the TCRdb table keeps only in-frame clones and is missing some. The sample yields approximately 100,000 clones, more than 85% seen once. Sequenced input: peripheral blood. The receptor source for this set is a human donor with acute or convalescent COVID-19. The donor label of this sample is uncertain.

The chain couples TRBV4-3 to TRBJ1-1; maybe TRBD1 (5 bases). CDR3 length equals 14 residues. Trimming shortened V by 1 base and J by 5 bases, and 11 bases separated the two germline ends. Germline values: CDR1 LGHNA, CDR2 YSLEER. CDR3 protein: CASSQGRGRTEAFF. In DNA form, the CDR3 reads TGCGCCAGCAGCCAAGGGCGGGGCAGGACTGAAGCTTTCTTT.

The CDR3 here is CASSTLTGIWDSPLHF. DNA of the CDR3: TGTGCCAGCAGTACTCTTACCGGGATCTGGGATTCACCCCTCCACTTT. The chain uses TRBV28 and TRBJ1-6; no clear D. Trimming removed 5 bases at V and 8 bases at J, with 19 bases between. Germline-derived CDR1 and CDR2 are MDHEN and SYDVKM. The CDR3 sequence is 16 residues long.

The V gene is TRBV28, the J gene TRBJ1-2, with 8 bases that match TRBD1. Trimming took 5 bases from V and 4 from J; bases not matched to a gene: 9. Per germline, CDR1 MDHEN and CDR2 SYDVKM. The CDR3 is 15 residues long. In DNA, the CDR3 is TGTGCCAGCAGTACGTCCACAGGGGGTCTCTATGGCTACACCTTC. It codes for CASSTSTGGLYGYTF.

CDR3 region: CASSPWANTEAFF. As DNA, the CDR3 is TGTGCCAGCAGTCCTTGGGCGAACACTGAAGCTTTCTTT. The J gene is TRBJ1-1, the V gene TRBV6-6; D is undetermined. Germline CDR1 MNHNY, CDR2 SVGAGI (reference sequence). This CDR3 spans 13 amino acids. V was clipped by 5 bases and J by 1 base, with 8 bases between them.

V and J are TRBV28 and TRBJ1-6; TRBD1 might be the D (5 bases). Trimming cost V 3 bases and J 4 bases, with 7 bases left between them. Per germline, CDR1 MDHEN and CDR2 SYDVKM. There are 14 residues in the CDR3. The CDR3 DNA follows: TGTGCCAGCAGTTTTCCAGGGTATAATTCACCCCTCCACTTT. Residues: CASSFPGYNSPLHF.

This clone was observed a few times. V usage is TRBV5-5 and J usage is TRBJ2-7, with 9 bases identical to TRBD1. V gave up 4 bases and J gave up 4 bases; unmatched junction bases: 6. This CDR3 spans 14 amino acids. Germline lookup yields CDR1 SGHKS and CDR2 YYEKEE (reference sequence). The CDR3: CASSQGQGIYEQYF. In nucleotides, the CDR3 is TGTGCCAGCAGCCAAGGACAGGGGATTTACGAGCAGTACTTC.

The rearrangement uses TRBV2 and TRBJ1-6; D is possibly TRBD1 (6 bases). Trimming removed 8 bases from V and 7 bases from J, with 12 bases in between. Germline assignment: CDR1 SNHLY and CDR2 FYNNEI. CDR3 size: 13 residues. The CDR3 DNA sequence: TGTGCCAGCGAACGGGACATGAATTCACCCCTCCACTTT. Translation gives CASERDMNSPLHF.

The rearrangement uses TRBV9 and TRBJ2-1, with TRBD2 identical over 8 bases. The V gene end was trimmed by 2 bases and the J gene end by 6 bases; junction bases not matched to a gene: 7. Germline V gene data show CDR1 as SGDLS and CDR2 as YYNGEE. This CDR3 region has 15 residues. The chain's CDR3 is CASSVGRGGGNEQFF. The CDR3 DNA reads as TGTGCCAGCAGCGTGGGACGGGGGGGCGGCAATGAGCAGTTCTTC.

The chain combines TRBV10-3 with TRBJ2-2, with 10 bases identical to TRBD2. The germline V gene encodes CDR1 ENHRY and CDR2 SYGVKD. J was trimmed by 6 bases and V by 10 bases; bases with no gene match: 11. This CDR3 region has 15 residues. The CDR3 loop is CATTAPSGSAGELFF. CDR3 in DNA: TGTGCCACCACCGCGCCTAGCGGGAGCGCCGGGGAGCTGTTTTTT.

This clone was seen just once. This rearrangement joins TRBV10-1 to TRBJ2-1; TRBD2 matches at 15 bases. V shed 6 bases, J shed 0 bases, and the junction held 6 bases outside the gene matches. Germline V gives CDR1 WNHNN, CDR2 SYGVQD (reference sequence). The CDR3 covers 18 residues. CDR3 DNA: TGCGCCAGCAGCCGAGGACTAGCGGGAGGGGGCTCCTACAATGAGCAGTTCTTC. It codes for CASSRGLAGGGSYNEQFF.

The chain is built from TRBV4-3 and TRBJ1-1, with a tentative D call TRBD1 (5 bases). CDR3 length equals 13 residues. V lost 5 bases and J lost 4, with 11 bases in between. The germline CDR1 and CDR2 sequences are LGHNA and YSLEER. In DNA form, the CDR3 reads TGCGCCAGCAGCAGGGGCTCGAGCACTGAAGCTTTCTTT. Encoded protein: CASSRGSSTEAFF.

The chain is built from TRBV4-3 and TRBJ2-3; 11 nucleotides align to TRBD2. Per the germline V gene, CDR1 is LGHNA and CDR2 is YSLEER. Germline trimming cut 4 bases from V and 6 bases from J; bases unmatched to any gene: 6. This CDR3 region has 15 residues. The CDR3 reads CASSLSGGAWDTQYF. The CDR3 DNA reads TGCGCCAGCAGCCTTAGCGGGGGGGCCTGGGATACGCAGTATTTT.

The rearrangement links TRBV28 to TRBJ1-5; 7 bases agree with TRBD1. The V and J ends lost 7 bases and 6 bases, in that order; junction bases with no gene match: 9. Germline CDR1 MDHEN, CDR2 SYDVKM. This CDR3 has 14 residues. The CDR3 DNA reads as TGTGCCAGCAACCAACAGGGGATAGGTCAGCCCCAGCATTTT. This gives the protein CASNQQGIGQPQHF.

V is TRBV6-5 and J is TRBJ2-7; TRBD2 matches 12 bases. V shed 7 bases, J shed 4 bases, and the junction held 8 bases outside the gene matches. The CDR3 is made up of 15 amino acids. Germline CDR1 reads MNHEY; CDR2 reads SVGAGI. The CDR3 DNA reads as TGTGCCAGCACCAGACTAGCGGGAGCCCAATACGAGCAGTACTTC. It translates to CASTRLAGAQYEQYF.

The chain couples TRBV5-1 to TRBJ1-3; weak D call: TRBD1 (5 bases). The CDR3 contains 15 residues. With 4 bases removed from V and 0 bases from J, the gap between germline ends came to 11 bases. Per the germline V gene, CDR1 is SGHRS and CDR2 is YFSETQ. Here the CDR3 DNA reads TGCGCCAGCAGCCCCGGGGACTTCTCTGGAAACACCATATATTTT. Its translation: CASSPGDFSGNTIYF.

This chain joins TRBV13 and TRBJ2-5; 14 nucleotides line up with TRBD2. Germline assignment: CDR1 PRHDT and CDR2 FYEKMQ (reference sequence). V lost 5 bases to trimming and J lost 8 bases; unmatched junction nucleotides: 4. CDR3 size: 14 residues. CDR3 coding DNA: TGTGCCAGCAGCCCGACTAGCGGGAGGGCCACCCAGTACTTC. This codes for CASSPTSGRATQYF.

This chain connects TRBV11-2 to TRBJ2-5, with D unclear. Looked up from germline, CDR1 is SGHAT and CDR2 is FQNNGV. CDR3 length: 13 amino acids. The V end was cut by 3 bases, the J end by 2 bases, with 7 bases between. The CDR3 region is CASSFNIQETQYF. CDR3 coding DNA: TGTGCCAGCAGCTTTAACATTCAAGAGACCCAGTACTTC.

V gene TRBV6-5 combines with J gene TRBJ1-3; 9 bases are a match to TRBD1. The CDR3 is made up of 16 amino acids. V shed 2 bases and J 6 bases; nucleotides not matched to a gene: 8. Germline V gene lookup returns CDR1 MNHEY and CDR2 SVGAGI. CDR3 coding DNA: TGTGCCAGCAGTTACAGGACAGGGGCCTTGGAAAACACCATATATTTT. Translating it yields CASSYRTGALENTIYF.

This clone was seen a few times. This chain links TRBV6-2 or TRBV6-3 with TRBJ2-1; a possible D gene is TRBD2 (5 bases). Germline CDR1 and CDR2: MNHEY and SVGEGT. The CDR3 consists of 16 residues. V shed 0 bases and J shed 4 bases, with 13 bases lying between them. The CDR3 is CASSYSASSRYNEQFF. The DNA for the CDR3 is TGTGCCAGCAGTTACTCGGCTAGCAGCAGGTACAATGAGCAGTTCTTC.

DNA for the CDR3: TGTGCCAGCAGCCGGGGTGGGGGACAGGGGTTTACCGCTGAAGCTTTCTTT. Translation: CASSRGGGQGFTAEAFF. The chain combines TRBV13 with TRBJ1-1; 10 nucleotides agree with TRBD1. V shed 5 bases and J 6 bases; nucleotides not matched to a gene: 15. CDR1 is PRHDT, CDR2 FYEKMQ, per germline (reference sequence). This CDR3 contains 17 residues.

The gene calls are TRBV5-6 and TRBJ2-2, with D tentatively TRBD2 (5 bases). The CDR3 totals 18 residues. Germline-derived CDR1 and CDR2 are SGHDT and YYEEEE. V lost 2 bases and J lost 6, with 23 bases in between. CDR3 loop: CASSFEGDTGNLAGELFF. The DNA for the CDR3 is TGTGCCAGCAGCTTTGAGGGTGACACGGGAAATTTGGCCGGGGAGCTGTTTTTT. Drawing the rest from reference TRBV5-6 and TRBJ2-2, the complete variable domain is DAGVTQSPTHLIKTRGQQVTLRCSPKSGHDTVSWYQQALGQGPQFIFQYYEEEERQRGNFPDRFSGHQFPNYSSELNVNALLLGDSALYLCASSFEGDTGNLAGELFFGEGSRLTVL.

The chain combines TRBV7-9 with TRBJ1-1; 7 bases agree with TRBD1. Per germline, CDR1 SEHNR and CDR2 FQNEAQ (reference sequence). The CDR3 totals 15 residues. Germline trimming cut 5 bases from V and 4 bases from J; bases unmatched to any gene: 10. CDR3 coding DNA: TGTGCCAGCAGCCTGGGGGCAGGGGGAGGCACTGAAGCTTTCTTT. This encodes CASSLGAGGGTEAFF. The complete variable domain, with remaining parts taken from reference TRBV7-9 and TRBJ1-1, reads DTGVSQNPRHKITKRGQNVTFRCDPISEHNRLYWYRQTLGQGPEFLTYFQNEAQLEKSRLLSDRFSAERPKGSFSTLEIQRTEQGDSAMYLCASSLGAGGGTEAFFGQGTRLTVV.

V gene TRBV6-2 or TRBV6-3 combines with J gene TRBJ1-1; TRBD1 is a possible D gene (6 bases). Per germline, CDR1 MNHEY and CDR2 SVGEGT. V lost 2 bases and J 0 bases, leaving 19 bases between the germline ends. This CDR3 contains 18 residues. The DNA for the CDR3 is TGTGCCAGCAGTTACCCCAGGACAGTGTCCTATATGAACACTGAAGCTTTCTTT. Its translation is CASSYPRTVSYMNTEAFF.

CDR3 coding DNA: TGTGCCAGCAGTGTAAGGGCGGCGGGTGAAGCTTTCTTT. Amino acids: CASSVRAAGEAFF. J is TRBJ1-1 and V is TRBV12-3 or TRBV12-4; no definite D call. Trimming took off 5 bases at V and 7 bases at J, with 14 bases between the two ends. This CDR3 spans 13 amino acids.

The chain links TRBV5-6 to TRBJ2-3; D uncertain. Germline CDR1 SGHDT, CDR2 YYEEEE. The CDR3 loop spans 13 amino acids. V shed 4 bases and J shed 0 bases, with 6 bases lying between them. The CDR3 spells CASSADSTDTQYF. CDR3 DNA sequence: TGTGCCAGCAGCGCGGATAGCACAGATACGCAGTATTTT.

This clone was counted between two and nine times. This rearrangement joins TRBV6-6 to TRBJ1-5, with TRBD1 matching 10 bases. CDR3 length equals 16 residues. Trimming at V came to 9 bases and at J to 5 bases, leaving 13 bases not matched to a gene. The germline CDR1 and CDR2 sequences are MNHNY and SVGAGI (reference sequence). The CDR3 DNA reads as TGTGCCAGTAGATTAATCGACAGGGGGCGGTATCAGCCCCAGCATTTT. Protein: CASRLIDRGRYQPQHF.

There are a few counts of this clone. The chain couples TRBV28 to TRBJ2-7, with 10 bases aligning to TRBD1. The CDR3 is 14 residues long. Germline values: CDR1 MDHEN, CDR2 SYDVKM. V lost 5 bases, J lost 3 bases, and 4 bases stayed unmatched. CDR3 nucleotides: TGTGCCAGCAGTACCGGGACAGGGGTCTACGAGCAGTACTTC. This encodes CASSTGTGVYEQYF.